This T cell receptor beta chain was identified in a study of blood T cell repertoires in COVID-19. Sequencing used immunoSEQ multiplex PCR; TCRdb keeps in-frame clones, though not all of them. The sample lists approximately 42,000 clones; around 75% were seen once. The material sequenced was peripheral blood. This receptor was obtained from an older man with acute or convalescent COVID-19.

The CDR3 here is CASSKGGQSGAQYF. Here the CDR3 DNA reads TGTGCCAGCAGCAAAGGGGGGCAGTCCGGGGCCCAGTACTTC. The chain uses TRBV3-1 (or the pseudogene TRBV3-2) and TRBJ2-5; the D gene could be TRBD1 or TRBD2 (6 bases each). Germline V lookup: CDR1 LGHDT, CDR2 YNNKEL (reference sequence). The V end lost 5 bases, the J end lost 9 bases, and 19 bases lay between the germline ends. This CDR3 is built from 14 residues.